These T cell receptor beta chains were read from a single sample in a study of technical replicates of blood from a handful of donors. Data came from immunoSEQ multiplex PCR; TCRdb stores just in-frame clones and leaves some out. The table shows about 73,000 clones, with 90% occurring only once. The sequenced sample was PBMCs. Source of these receptors: a human donor in good health. Some clones in this sample may be carry-over from other donors' samples. Both conserved end residues are part of each CDR3. Fields, in order: J gene, V gene, CDR3 protein.

TRBJ1-1 TRBV6-5 CASSFTGTTNTEAFF
TRBJ1-5 TRBV15 CATSILAGPYSNQPQHF
TRBJ1-6 TRBV9 CASSVRTGDSPLHF
TRBJ1-2 TRBV19 CASSSRGDRIYGYTF
TRBJ2-1 TRBV2 CASRHRVSYNEQFF
TRBJ1-4 TRBV7-2 CASSLDGPRTNEKLFF
TRBJ2-1 TRBV21-1 CASSKAIAIYNEQFF
TRBJ2-2 TRBV4-3 CASSQDMRAGVLGGELFF
TRBJ2-1 TRBV11-2 CASSSLRTSGRGNEQFF
TRBJ1-3 TRBV5-6 CASSLAQGPGNTIYF
TRBJ2-1 TRBV10-3 CAISESSTGFINEQFF
TRBJ2-7 TRBV16 CASSHSRGYEQYF
TRBJ1-5 TRBV27 CASSLSPPGQGASQPQHF
TRBJ2-7 TRBV15 CATSALGRERFNEQYF
TRBJ2-7 TRBV30 CAWSFFDEQYF
TRBJ1-6 TRBV4-1 CASSHQPGQPNSPLHF
TRBJ1-5 TRBV6-5 CASRLDSNQPQHF
TRBJ1-6 TRBV7-2 CASSLVGTGVSPLHF
TRBJ2-1 TRBV30 CAWRASGSSNEQFF
TRBJ1-2 TRBV6-4 CASRGQAGGYTF
TRBJ1-5 TRBV7-2 CASSQGQGRRQPQHF
TRBJ1-2 TRBV6-5 CASAQGLGGYTF
TRBJ2-7 TRBV25-1 CASSDYGEQYF
TRBJ2-1 TRBV4-2 CASSQDILTSGSQDEQFF
TRBJ2-7 TRBV5-1 CASTEGDASYEQYF
TRBJ2-6 TRBV4-3 CASSHPRGDRISGANVLTF
TRBJ1-1 TRBV30 CAWSVDSMNTEAFF
TRBJ1-1 TRBV4-3 CASSPWTGTEAFF
TRBJ1-2 TRBV10-3 CAIRAGNYGYTF
TRBJ2-7 TRBV14 CASSQVQGLTTPLPFYEQYF
TRBJ1-3 TRBV7-9 CASESGTGNTIYF
TRBJ2-1 TRBV27 CASSREGEPYNEQFF
TRBJ1-2 TRBV10-3 CAISRDRGYGYTF
TRBJ1-2 TRBV7-2 CASSDRDRPGGYTF
TRBJ2-4 TRBV7-2 CASSISGGASKNIQYF
TRBJ1-2 TRBV6-4 CASRHGYTF
TRBJ1-2 TRBV5-6 CASSTGTLINYGYTF
TRBJ2-3 TRBV6-6 CASAGLAASTDTQYF
TRBJ1-2 TRBV27 CASSIRQGDYGYTF
TRBJ2-4 TRBV6-4 CASSEEGTGGYQSKNIQYF
TRBJ1-2 TRBV4-3 CASSQDKQGYGYTF
TRBJ1-1 TRBV9 CASSRAGINTEAFF